The clone carrying this T cell receptor beta chain was picked up many times. As yet, its antigen is unknown. These data come from a study of T cell repertoires in cytomegalovirus infection. About the study: Public TCR beta signatures provided an indication of both CMV infection and a matching HLA type.

Study conclusions and caveats: Of the TCR beta families, the public ones yielded a cumulative frequency that identified carriers of CMV plus the relevant HLA. The response measured ex vivo was dominated by TCR beta clonotypes (HLA-C-restricted and CMV-specific).

This CDR3 is 15 amino acids long. Between the trimmed V and J ends, which lost 4 bases and 4 bases, there was a span of 16 bases. CDR1 is SGHTA and CDR2 is FQGNSA in the germline V gene. TCRdb processed the reads anew with MiXCR; each CDR3 protein has one entry. This table has fewer than 250,000 distinct CDR3 sequences, approximately 22% appearing once. The receptor's source is a human donor in good health (CMV status not recorded). Some clones in this sample may be carry-over from other donors' samples. The specimen was CD8+ T cells from PBMCs. This rearrangement joins TRBV7-2 to TRBJ1-2; D may be TRBD1 (6 bases). Here the CDR3 DNA reads TGTGCCAGCAGCTCCGACCCTGGACAGACCTATGGCTACACCTTC. Translated, it gives CASSSDPGQTYGYTF.